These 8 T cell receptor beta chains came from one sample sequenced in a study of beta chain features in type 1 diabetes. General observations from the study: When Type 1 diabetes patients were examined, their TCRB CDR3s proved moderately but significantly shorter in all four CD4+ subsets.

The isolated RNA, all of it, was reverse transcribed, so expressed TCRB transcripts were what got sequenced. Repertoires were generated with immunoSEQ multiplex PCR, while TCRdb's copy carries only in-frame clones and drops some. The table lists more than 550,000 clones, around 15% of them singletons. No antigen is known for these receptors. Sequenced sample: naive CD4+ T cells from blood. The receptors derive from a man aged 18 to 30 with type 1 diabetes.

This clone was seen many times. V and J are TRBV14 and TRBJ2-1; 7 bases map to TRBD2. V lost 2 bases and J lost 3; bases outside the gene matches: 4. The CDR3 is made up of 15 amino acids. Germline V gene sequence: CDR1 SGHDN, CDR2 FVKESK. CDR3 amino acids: CASSQQSGIYNEQFF. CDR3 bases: TGTGCCAGCAGCCAACAAAGCGGGATCTACAATGAGCAGTTCTTC. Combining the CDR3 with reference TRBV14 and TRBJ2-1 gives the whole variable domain EAGVTQFPSHSVIEKGQTVTLRCDPISGHDNLYWYRRVMGKEIKFLLHFVKESKQDESGMPNNRFLAERTGGTYSTLKVQPAELEDSGVYFCASSQQSGIYNEQFFGPGTRLTVL.

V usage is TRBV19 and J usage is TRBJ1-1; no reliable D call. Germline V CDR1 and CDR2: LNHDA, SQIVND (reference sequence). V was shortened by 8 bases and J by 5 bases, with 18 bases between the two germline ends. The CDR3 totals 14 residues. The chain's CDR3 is CASLHIGVGTEAFF. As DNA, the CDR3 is TGTGCCAGTCTGCACATCGGTGTTGGTACTGAAGCTTTCTTT.

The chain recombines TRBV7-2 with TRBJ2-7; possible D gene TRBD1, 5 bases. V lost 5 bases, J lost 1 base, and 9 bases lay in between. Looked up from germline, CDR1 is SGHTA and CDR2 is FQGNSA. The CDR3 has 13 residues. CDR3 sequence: CASSGRVSYEQYF. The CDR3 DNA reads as TGTGCCAGCAGCGGCAGGGTATCCTACGAGCAGTACTTC.

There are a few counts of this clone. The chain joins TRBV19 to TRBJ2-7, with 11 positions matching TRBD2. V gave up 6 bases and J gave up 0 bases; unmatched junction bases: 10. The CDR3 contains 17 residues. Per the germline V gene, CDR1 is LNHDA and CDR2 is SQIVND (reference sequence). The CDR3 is CASRRTGTSGHSYEQYF. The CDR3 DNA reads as TGTGCCAGTAGGCGAACCGGGACTAGCGGCCACTCCTACGAGCAGTACTTC. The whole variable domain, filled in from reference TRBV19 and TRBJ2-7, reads DGGITQSPKYLFRKEGQNVTLSCEQNLNHDAMYWYRQDPGQGLRLIYYSQIVNDFQKGDIAEGYSVSREKKESFPLTVTSAQKNPTAFYLCASRRTGTSGHSYEQYFGPGTRLTVT.

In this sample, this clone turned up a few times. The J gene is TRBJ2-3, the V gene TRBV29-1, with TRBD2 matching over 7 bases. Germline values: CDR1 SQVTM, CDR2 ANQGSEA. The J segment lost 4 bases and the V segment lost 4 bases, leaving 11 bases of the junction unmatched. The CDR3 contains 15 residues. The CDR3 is CSVAGGGTGADTQYF. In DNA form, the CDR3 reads TGCAGCGTTGCCGGCGGGGGAACGGGAGCAGATACGCAGTATTTT.

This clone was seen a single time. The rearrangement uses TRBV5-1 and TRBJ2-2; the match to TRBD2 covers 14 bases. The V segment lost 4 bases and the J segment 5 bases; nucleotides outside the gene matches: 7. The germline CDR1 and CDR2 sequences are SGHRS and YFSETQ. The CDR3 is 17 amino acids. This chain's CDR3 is CASSQGLAGVGTGELFF. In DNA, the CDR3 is TGCGCCAGCAGCCAGGGACTAGCGGGAGTTGGTACCGGGGAGCTGTTTTTT.

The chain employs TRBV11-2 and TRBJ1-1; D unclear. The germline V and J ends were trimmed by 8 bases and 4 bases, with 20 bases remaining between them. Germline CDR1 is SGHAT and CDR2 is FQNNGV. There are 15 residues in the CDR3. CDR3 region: CASRPNSRSLTEAFF. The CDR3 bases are TGTGCCAGCCGTCCCAATTCTAGGTCCCTCACTGAAGCTTTCTTT.

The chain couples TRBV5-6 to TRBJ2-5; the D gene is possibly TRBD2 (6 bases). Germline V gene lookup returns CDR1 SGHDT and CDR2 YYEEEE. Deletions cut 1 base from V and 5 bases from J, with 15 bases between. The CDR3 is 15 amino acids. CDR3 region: CASSLTLASLETQYF. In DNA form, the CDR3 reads TGTGCCAGCAGCTTGACACTAGCTAGTTTGGAGACCCAGTACTTC.